The T cell receptor beta chain described here comes from a study of low-dose radiotherapy and immunotherapy resistance in tumors. This CDR3 has 13 amino acids. Germline V lookup: CDR1 SGHAT, CDR2 FQNNGV. V was pared by 1 base and J by 3 bases, with 5 bases between. The study gave donors nivolumab, ipilimumab, aspirin, low-dose cyclophosphamide and low-dose radiotherapy. Primers targeting TRAV and TRBV primed first-strand cDNA, covering alpha and beta chains. With a constant-region primer and a V-primer adapter, TCRs were subjected to roughly 18 PCR cycles of amplification. Using its own MiXCR run on the reads, TCRdb lists one record per CDR3 protein. Of about 9,800 distinct CDR3 sequences in the sample, over 35% are singletons; the top ten hold 5.5% to 6%.

The chain joins TRBV11-2 to TRBJ2-3; D is ambiguous. The TCR originated in a human donor with advanced metastatic prostate, ovarian, gallbladder or colorectal cancer (not recorded which). This table probably holds off-target reads from a library built for another chain. CDR3 nucleotide sequence: TGTGCCAGCAGCTTAGGGCAAACAGATACGCAGTATTTT. It encodes CASSLGQTDTQYF. The full variable domain, in which reference TRBV11-2 and TRBJ2-3 provide the parts outside the CDR3, is EAGVAQSPRYKIIEKRQSVAFWCNPISGHATLYWYQQILGQGPKLLIQFQNNGVVDDSQLPKDRFSAERLKGVDSTLKIQPAKLEDSAVYLCASSLGQTDTQYFGPGTRLTVL.